This T cell receptor beta chain was observed in a study of shared clonotypes between healthy human individuals. Study at large: Researchers assigned three CD4 naive, three CD4 memory, two CD8 naive and one CD8 memory plate to each donor.

V was shortened by 3 bases and J by 0 bases, with 9 bases between the two germline ends. Per germline, CDR1 KGHSH and CDR2 LQKENI. CDR3 length equals 15 residues. Note on this clone: Other DNA sequences in this specimen translate into the identical CDR3.

The table came from immunoSEQ multiplex PCR; TCRdb's copy has only in-frame clones and leaves some out. The profile covers a few million clones, with roughly 93% appearing a single time and approximately 0.4% taken by the ten largest. The chain carries TRBV18 and TRBJ1-5; TRBD1 might be the D (6 bases). This TCR came from a man younger than 35 in good health. Some clones in this sample may be carry-over from other donors' samples. Sequenced material: naive CD4+ T cells from PBMCs. Subset noted: CD45RA+ positively selected. The CDR3 here is CASSPDSYSNQPQHF. CDR3 DNA: TGTGCCAGCTCACCGGACAGTTATAGCAATCAGCCCCAGCATTTT.